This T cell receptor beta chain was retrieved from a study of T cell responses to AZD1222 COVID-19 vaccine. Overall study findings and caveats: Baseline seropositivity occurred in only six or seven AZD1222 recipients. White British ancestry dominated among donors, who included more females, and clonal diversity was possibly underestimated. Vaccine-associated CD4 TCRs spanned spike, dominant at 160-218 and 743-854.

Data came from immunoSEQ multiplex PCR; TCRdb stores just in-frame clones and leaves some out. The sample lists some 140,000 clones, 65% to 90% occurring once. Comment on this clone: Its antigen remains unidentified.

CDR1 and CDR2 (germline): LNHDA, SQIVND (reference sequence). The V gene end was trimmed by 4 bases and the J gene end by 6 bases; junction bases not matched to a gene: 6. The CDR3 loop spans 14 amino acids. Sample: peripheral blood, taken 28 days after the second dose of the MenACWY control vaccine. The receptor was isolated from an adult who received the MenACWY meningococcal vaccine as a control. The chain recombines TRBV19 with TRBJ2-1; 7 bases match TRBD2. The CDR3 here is CASSRSGVSNEQFF. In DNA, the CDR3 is TGTGCCAGTAGTAGGAGCGGGGTGAGCAATGAGCAGTTCTTC.